Reported below is one T cell receptor (beta chain). Its antigen is not known. This may stem from a read error, because a much larger clone lies one nucleotide away. Researchers drew blood RNA from unsorted whole blood and extracted germline DNA as well. A constant-region primer served to make TCR beta cDNA from 500 to 550 ng total RNA. Slightly modified ARM-PCR with three nested multiplex PCR rounds yielded TCR beta libraries. Running roughly 10 cycles apiece, the first two PCR rounds relied on TRBV1-TRBV30 forward primers together with a C-beta reverse primer. TCRdb recomputed calls from the multiplex PCR reads with MiXCR, one row per CDR3 protein. The data hold around 330,000 distinct CDR3 sequences, with 50% to 75% observed a single time. The sample originates from a study of tumor-infiltrating lymphocytes in primary liver carcinoma. Study-level background: Primary liver carcinoma in the patients was surgically resected.

Study results and limitations: Lesser overlap characterized tumor-adjacent and tumor-blood pairs relative to tumor region pairs. Tumor tissue displayed a significantly greater top-250-clone fraction than blood (p = 0.039).

The germline gives CDR1 SQVTM, CDR2 ANQGSEA. The CDR3 is 16 residues long. V lost 5 bases, J lost 0 bases, and 17 bases lay in between. Specimen: peripheral blood. This sequence was found in a young woman with primary liver carcinoma and hepatitis B virus infection. The chain employs TRBV29-1 and TRBJ2-1; D is possibly TRBD2 (5 bases). The CDR3 reads CSVNFLRGSSYNEQFF. The CDR3 DNA reads TGCAGCGTTAACTTCCTTCGAGGGAGCTCCTACAATGAGCAGTTCTTC.